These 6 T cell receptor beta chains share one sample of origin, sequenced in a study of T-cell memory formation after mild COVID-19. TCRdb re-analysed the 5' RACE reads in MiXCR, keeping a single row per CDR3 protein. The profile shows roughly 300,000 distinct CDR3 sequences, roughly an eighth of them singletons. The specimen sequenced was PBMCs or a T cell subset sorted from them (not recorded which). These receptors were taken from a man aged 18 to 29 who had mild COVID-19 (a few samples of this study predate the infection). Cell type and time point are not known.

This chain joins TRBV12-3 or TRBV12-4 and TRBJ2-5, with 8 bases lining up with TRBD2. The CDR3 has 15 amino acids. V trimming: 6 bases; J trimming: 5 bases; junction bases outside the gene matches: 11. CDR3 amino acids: CASSSSGGAGETQYF. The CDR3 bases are TGTGCCAGCAGCTCCTCGGGGGGGGCAGGGGAGACCCAGTACTTC.

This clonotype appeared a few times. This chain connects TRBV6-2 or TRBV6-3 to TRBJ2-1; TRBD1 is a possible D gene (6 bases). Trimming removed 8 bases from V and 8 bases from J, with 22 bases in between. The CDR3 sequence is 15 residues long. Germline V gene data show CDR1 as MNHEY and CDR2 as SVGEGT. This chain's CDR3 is CASALVGGAADEQFF. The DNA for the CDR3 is TGTGCCAGCGCACTCGTAGGGGGAGCGGCGGATGAGCAGTTCTTC.

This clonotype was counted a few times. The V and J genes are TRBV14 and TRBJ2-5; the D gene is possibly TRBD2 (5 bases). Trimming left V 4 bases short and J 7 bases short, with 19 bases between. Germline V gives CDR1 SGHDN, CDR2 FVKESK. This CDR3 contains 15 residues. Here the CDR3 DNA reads TGTGCCAGCAGCCGAGAGGGTTGGAGTTTGCCGACCCAGTACTTC. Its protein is CASSREGWSLPTQYF.

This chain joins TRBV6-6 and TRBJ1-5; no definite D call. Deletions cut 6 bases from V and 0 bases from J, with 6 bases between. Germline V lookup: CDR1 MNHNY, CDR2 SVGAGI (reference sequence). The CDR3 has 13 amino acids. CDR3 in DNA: TGTGCCAGCAGCAGCAATAGCAATCAGCCCCAGCATTTT. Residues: CASSSNSNQPQHF.

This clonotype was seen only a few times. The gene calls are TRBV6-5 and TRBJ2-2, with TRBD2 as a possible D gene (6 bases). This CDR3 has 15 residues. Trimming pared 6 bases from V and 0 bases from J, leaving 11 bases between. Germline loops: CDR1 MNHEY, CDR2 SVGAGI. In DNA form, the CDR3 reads TGTGCCAGCAGAGGAGGGACGGCGAACACCGGGGAGCTGTTTTTT. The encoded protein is CASRGGTANTGELFF.

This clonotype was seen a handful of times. This chain's CDR3 is CASSKPRGTSGALQETQYF. CDR3 DNA: TGTGCCAGCAGCAAACCCCGCGGGACTAGCGGGGCACTACAAGAGACCCAGTACTTC. V usage is TRBV3-1 and J usage is TRBJ2-5, with 13 bases fitting TRBD2. The CDR3 runs to 19 residues. Germline CDR1 LGHDT, CDR2 YNNKEL (reference sequence). The V segment lost 5 bases and the J segment 2 bases; nucleotides outside the gene matches: 14.